This TCR beta chain came from a study of cytomegalovirus exposure and HLA in healthy donors. 13 Jbeta primers and 60 Vbeta primers were used for the PCR. Measured with immunoSEQ multiplex PCR; TCRdb has only the in-frame clones, and not every one. In the table there are around 190,000 clones, around 77% of which are singletons. On this clone: Its antigen remains unknown.

Study-wide results and limits: Researchers reported in a later analysis that a missense DCLRE1C variant was tied to TCR beta V- and J-gene trimming.

The sequencing input was PBMCs. The TCR originated in a man in his fifties or sixties in good health and CMV-seronegative.

This CDR3 reads CASSQDASVINEKLFF. Written as DNA, the CDR3 is TGCGCCAGCAGCCAAGATGCCAGCGTAATAAACGAAAAACTGTTTTTT. V is TRBV4-1 and J is TRBJ1-4, with D unclear. In germline, CDR1 is MGHRA, CDR2 YSYEKL. The CDR3 is made up of 16 amino acids. With 0 bases removed from V and 8 bases from J, the gap between germline ends came to 16 bases.